Presented here are 5 T cell receptor beta chains from one specimen sequenced in a study of blood T cell repertoires in COVID-19. Generated by immunoSEQ multiplex PCR, the TCRdb table keeps only in-frame clones and is missing some. The sample includes roughly 300,000 clones, approximately 86% seen only once; the top ten take approximately 8.5%. Input material: peripheral blood. Receptors were obtained from a man younger than 35 with active or convalescent COVID-19.

The V gene is TRBV9, the J gene TRBJ2-5; D uncertain. V was clipped by 0 bases and J by 3 bases, with 12 bases between them. The CDR3 contains 15 residues. CDR1 is SGDLS and CDR2 is YYNGEE in the germline V gene. CDR3 coding DNA: TGTGCCAGCAGCGTAGGGCAGATTTACAAAGAGACCCAGTACTTC. Residues: CASSVGQIYKETQYF.

V is TRBV3-1 (or the pseudogene TRBV3-2) and J is TRBJ1-1; possibly TRBD1 for D (5 bases). Per germline, CDR1 LGHDT and CDR2 YNNKEL (reference sequence). The CDR3 extends over 13 amino acids. With 4 bases removed from V and 2 bases from J, the gap between germline ends came to 8 bases. CDR3 in amino acids: CASSRGGNTEAFF. The CDR3 nucleotides read TGTGCCAGCAGCCGCGGGGGTAACACTGAAGCTTTCTTT.

This clone is a singleton in its sample. The V call is TRBV2, the J call TRBJ1-1; no clear D gene. Germline values: CDR1 SNHLY, CDR2 FYNNEI. CDR3 length: 13 residues. V dropped 5 bases and J dropped 1 base, with 8 bases sitting between them. CDR3 nucleotides: TGTGCCAGCAGTTTGAGTAGGAACACTGAAGCTTTCTTT. Its translation is CASSLSRNTEAFF.

This chain connects TRBV3-1 (or the pseudogene TRBV3-2) to TRBJ2-5; 7 nucleotides line up with TRBD2. Germline CDR1 reads LGHDT; CDR2 reads YNNKEL (reference sequence). This CDR3 contains 15 residues. The ends lost 1 base at V and 1 base at J; junction bases unmatched: 3. This CDR3 is CASSQVSGGQETQYF. The CDR3 nucleotides read TGTGCCAGCAGCCAAGTTTCGGGGGGCCAAGAGACCCAGTACTTC.

This sequence joins TRBV11-2 and TRBJ2-5; TRBD2 is a possible D gene (6 bases). Germline V gene sequence: CDR1 SGHAT, CDR2 FQNNGV. V lost 1 base and J 2 bases, leaving 11 bases between the germline ends. This CDR3 contains 15 residues. As DNA, the CDR3 is TGTGCCAGCAGCTTAGTCGGGGGAAGACAAGAGACCCAGTACTTC. This codes for CASSLVGGRQETQYF. Full variable domain (outside the CDR3, taken from reference TRBV11-2 and TRBJ2-5): EAGVAQSPRYKIIEKRQSVAFWCNPISGHATLYWYQQILGQGPKLLIQFQNNGVVDDSQLPKDRFSAERLKGVDSTLKIQPAKLEDSAVYLCASSLVGGRQETQYFGPGTRLLVL.